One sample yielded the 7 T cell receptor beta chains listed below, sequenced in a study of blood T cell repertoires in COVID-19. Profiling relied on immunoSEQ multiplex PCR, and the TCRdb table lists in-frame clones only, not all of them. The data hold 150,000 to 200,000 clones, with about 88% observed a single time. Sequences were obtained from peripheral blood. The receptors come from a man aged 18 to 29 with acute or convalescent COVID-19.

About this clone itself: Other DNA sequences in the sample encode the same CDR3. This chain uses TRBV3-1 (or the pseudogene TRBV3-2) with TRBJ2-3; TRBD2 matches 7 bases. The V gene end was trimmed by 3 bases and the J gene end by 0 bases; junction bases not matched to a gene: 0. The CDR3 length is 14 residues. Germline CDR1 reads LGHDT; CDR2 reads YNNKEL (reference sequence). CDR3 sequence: CASSQGGSTDTQYF. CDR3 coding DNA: TGTGCCAGCAGCCAGGGGGGGAGCACAGATACGCAGTATTTT.

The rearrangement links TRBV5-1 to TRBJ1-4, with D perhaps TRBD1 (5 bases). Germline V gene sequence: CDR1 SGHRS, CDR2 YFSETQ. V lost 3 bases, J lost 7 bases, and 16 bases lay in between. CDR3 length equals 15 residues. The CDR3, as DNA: TGCGCCAGCAGCTGGGGCGGATTACGGTTTGAAAAACTGTTTTTT. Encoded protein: CASSWGGLRFEKLFF.

The CDR3 here is CASSQEETGANYGYTF. The CDR3 DNA follows: TGTGCCAGCAGCCAAGAAGAAACAGGGGCCAACTATGGCTACACCTTC. The V gene is TRBV3-1 (or the pseudogene TRBV3-2), the J gene TRBJ1-2, with 7 bases that match TRBD1. The V gene end was trimmed by 0 bases and the J gene end by 2 bases; junction bases not matched to a gene: 6. The CDR3 contains 16 residues. From germline, CDR1 is LGHDT and CDR2 YNNKEL (reference sequence).

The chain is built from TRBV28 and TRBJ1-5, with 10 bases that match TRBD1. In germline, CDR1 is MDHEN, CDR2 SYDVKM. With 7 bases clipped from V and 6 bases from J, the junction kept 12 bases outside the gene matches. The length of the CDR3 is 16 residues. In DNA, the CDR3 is TGTGCCAGCAACGTACCGGGACAGGGGAGGGGTCAGCCCCAGCATTTT. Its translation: CASNVPGQGRGQPQHF.

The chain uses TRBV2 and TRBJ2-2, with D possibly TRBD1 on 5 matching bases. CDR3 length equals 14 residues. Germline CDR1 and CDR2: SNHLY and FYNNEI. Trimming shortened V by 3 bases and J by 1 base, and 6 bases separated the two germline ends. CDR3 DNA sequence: TGTGCCAGCAGTGAGCAGGGGAACACCGGGGAGCTGTTTTTT. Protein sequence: CASSEQGNTGELFF.

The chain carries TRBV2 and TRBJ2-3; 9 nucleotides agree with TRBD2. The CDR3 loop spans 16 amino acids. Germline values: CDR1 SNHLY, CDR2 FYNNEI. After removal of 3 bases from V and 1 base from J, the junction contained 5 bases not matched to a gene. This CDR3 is CASSDGRGGGTDTQYF. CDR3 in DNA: TGTGCCAGCAGTGATGGGCGGGGGGGTGGCACAGATACGCAGTATTTT. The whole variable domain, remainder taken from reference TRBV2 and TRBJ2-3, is EPEVTQTPSHQVTQMGQEVILRCVPISNHLYFYWYRQILGQKVEFLVSFYNNEISEKSEIFDDQFSVERPDGSNFTLKIRSTKLEDSAMYFCASSDGRGGGTDTQYFGPGTRLTVL.

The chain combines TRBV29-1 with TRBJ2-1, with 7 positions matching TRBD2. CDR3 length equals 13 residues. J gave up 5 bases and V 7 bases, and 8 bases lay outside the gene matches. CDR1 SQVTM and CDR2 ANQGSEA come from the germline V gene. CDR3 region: CSAERLADNEQFF. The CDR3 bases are TGCAGCGCAGAAAGGCTAGCGGACAATGAGCAGTTCTTC.